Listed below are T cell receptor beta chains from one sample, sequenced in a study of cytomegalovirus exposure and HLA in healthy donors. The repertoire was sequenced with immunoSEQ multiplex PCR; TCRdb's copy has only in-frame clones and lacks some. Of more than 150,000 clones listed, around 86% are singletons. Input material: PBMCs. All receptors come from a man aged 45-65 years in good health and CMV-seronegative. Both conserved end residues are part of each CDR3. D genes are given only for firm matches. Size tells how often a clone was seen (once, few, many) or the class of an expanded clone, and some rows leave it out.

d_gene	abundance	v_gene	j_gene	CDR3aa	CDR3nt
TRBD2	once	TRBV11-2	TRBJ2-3	CASSFSDGGADTQYF	TGTGCCAGCAGCTTTTCGGACGGGGGGGCAGATACGCAGTATTTT
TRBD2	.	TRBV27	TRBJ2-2	CASRQPGLAGGTGELFF	TGTGCCAGCAGACAGCCCGGACTAGCGGGAGGGACCGGGGAGCTGTTTTTT
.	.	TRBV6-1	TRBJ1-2	CASSAGRPPNYGYTF	TGTGCCAGCAGTGCGGGAAGGCCCCCGAACTATGGCTACACCTTC
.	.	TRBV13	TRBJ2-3	CASSYQTADTQYF	TGTGCCAGCAGCTATCAGACAGCAGATACGCAGTATTTT
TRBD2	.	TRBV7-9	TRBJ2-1	CASSFNFGTSGRGEQFF	TGTGCCAGCAGCTTTAATTTCGGGACTAGCGGGAGGGGTGAGCAGTTCTTC
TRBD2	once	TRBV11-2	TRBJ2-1	CASSAGVDNEQFF	TGTGCCAGCAGCGCGGGGGTTGACAATGAGCAGTTCTTC
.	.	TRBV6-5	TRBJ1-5	CASAEVFEQPQHF	TGTGCCAGCGCTGAAGTTTTCGAGCAGCCCCAGCATTTT
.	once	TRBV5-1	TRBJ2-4	CASSPNTGTSQYF	TGCGCCAGCAGCCCAAATACAGGCACAAGTCAGTACTTC
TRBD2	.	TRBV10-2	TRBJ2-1	CASRPGLAGYNEQFF	TGCGCCAGCAGACCGGGACTAGCGGGCTACAATGAGCAGTTCTTC
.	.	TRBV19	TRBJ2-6	CASSIGQGTNVLTF	TGTGCCAGTAGTATTGGTCAGGGAACCAACGTCCTGACTTTC
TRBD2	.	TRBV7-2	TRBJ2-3	CASSPGTSGLTDTQYF	TGTGCCAGCAGCCCGGGGACTAGCGGCCTCACAGATACGCAGTATTTT
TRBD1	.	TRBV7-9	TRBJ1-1	CASSPGQGATEAFF	TGTGCCAGCAGCCCTGGACAGGGGGCAACTGAAGCTTTCTTT
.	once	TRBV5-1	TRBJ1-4	CASSSQGINEKLFF	TGCGCCAGCAGCTCACAGGGAATTAATGAAAAACTGTTTTTT
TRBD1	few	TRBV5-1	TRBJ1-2	CASSSFGQGAGGYTF	TGCGCCAGCAGCTCTTTCGGCCAGGGGGCGGGTGGCTACACCTTC
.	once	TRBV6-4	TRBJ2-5	CASSRGRGETQYF	TGTGCCAGCAGCAGGGGTCGCGGTGAGACCCAGTACTTC
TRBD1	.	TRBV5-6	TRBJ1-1	CASSPGQPGSEAFF	TGTGCCAGCAGCCCGGGACAGCCGGGTAGCGAAGCTTTCTTT
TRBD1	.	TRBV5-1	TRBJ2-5	CASSLAPGQQETQYF	TGCGCCAGCAGCTTGGCCCCGGGACAGCAAGAGACCCAGTACTTC
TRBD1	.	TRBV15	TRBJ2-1	CATSVSGGSDEQFF	TGTGCCACCAGCGTTTCAGGGGGTTCGGATGAGCAGTTCTTC
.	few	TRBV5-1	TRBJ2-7	CASSGQGYEQYF	TGCGCCAGCAGTGGGCAGGGCTACGAGCAGTACTTC
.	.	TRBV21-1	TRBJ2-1	CASSKWRMYHNEQFF	TGTGCCAGCAGCAAATGGCGGATGTATCACAATGAGCAGTTCTTC
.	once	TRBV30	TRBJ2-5	CAWSLGLQETQYF	TGTGCCTGGAGTCTCGGGTTACAAGAGACCCAGTACTTC
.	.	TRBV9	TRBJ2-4	CASSLTPGIAKNIQYF	TGTGCCAGCAGCCTCACCCCCGGGATAGCCAAAAACATTCAGTACTTC
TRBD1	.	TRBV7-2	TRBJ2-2	CASSSRTGNRELFF	TGTGCCAGCAGCTCCAGGACAGGGAACCGGGAGCTGTTTTTT
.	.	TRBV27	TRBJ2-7	CASSLMAGGEQYF	TGTGCCAGCAGTTTAATGGCAGGAGGGGAGCAGTACTTC
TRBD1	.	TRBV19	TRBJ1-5	CASAGTGGVGQPQHF	TGTGCCAGTGCCGGGACAGGGGGCGTTGGACAGCCCCAGCATTTT
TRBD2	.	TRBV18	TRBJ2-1	CASSLRRGGNNEQFF	TGTGCCAGCTCACTACGACGGGGGGGCAACAATGAGCAGTTCTTC
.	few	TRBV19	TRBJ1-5	CASTFSVSNQPQHF	TGTGCCAGTACCTTTTCCGTTAGCAATCAGCCCCAGCATTTT
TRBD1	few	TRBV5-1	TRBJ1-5	CASSLAGGQPQHF	TGCGCCAGCAGCTTGGCAGGGGGGCAGCCCCAGCATTTT
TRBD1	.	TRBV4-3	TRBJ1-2	CASSQAGQPSGGGYTF	TGCGCCAGCAGCCAAGCGGGACAGCCGAGTGGGGGAGGCTACACCTTC
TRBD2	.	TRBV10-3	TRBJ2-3	CAIKGGSGGSDTQYF	TGTGCCATCAAGGGGGGTAGCGGGGGATCAGATACGCAGTATTTT
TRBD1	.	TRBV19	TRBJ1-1	CASTYWTGGNTEAFF	TGTGCCAGTACCTATTGGACAGGGGGGAACACTGAAGCTTTCTTT
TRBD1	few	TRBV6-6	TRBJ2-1	CASTKTGGGFEQFF	TGTGCCAGCACAAAGACAGGGGGCGGTTTTGAGCAGTTCTTC
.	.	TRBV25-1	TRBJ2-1	CASSDGRPRFNEQFF	TGTGCCAGCAGTGACGGGAGACCGAGGTTCAATGAGCAGTTCTTC
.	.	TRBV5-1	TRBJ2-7	CASSSRGRSYEQYF	TGCGCCAGCAGCTCCAGGGGTCGGTCCTACGAGCAGTACTTC
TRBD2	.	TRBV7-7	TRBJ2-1	CASSLHGLANEQFF	TGTGCTAGCAGCTTACACGGACTAGCCAATGAGCAGTTCTTC
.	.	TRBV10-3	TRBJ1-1	CAISGSQENTEAFF	TGTGCCATCAGTGGGTCGCAGGAGAACACTGAAGCTTTCTTT
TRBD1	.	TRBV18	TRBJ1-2	CASSRYTGDPDVGYTF	TGTGCCAGCTCACGTTATACAGGGGACCCCGATGTTGGCTACACCTTC
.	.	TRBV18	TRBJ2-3	CASSPGELSTDTQYF	TGTGCCAGCTCCCCAGGAGAACTTAGCACAGATACGCAGTATTTT
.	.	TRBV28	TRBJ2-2	CASIREAGELFF	TGTGCCAGCATTAGGGAGGCCGGGGAGCTGTTTTTT
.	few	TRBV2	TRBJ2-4	CASSAGASKNIQYF	TGTGCCAGCAGTGCAGGGGCTTCCAAAAACATTCAGTACTTC
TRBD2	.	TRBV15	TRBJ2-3	CATSRDRAAGAADTQYF	TGTGCCACCAGCAGAGATCGAGCAGCGGGAGCCGCAGATACGCAGTATTTT
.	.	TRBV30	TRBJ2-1	CACSFRRDEQFF	TGTGCCTGTTCCTTCAGGCGGGATGAGCAGTTCTTC
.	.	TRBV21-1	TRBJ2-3	CASSTRTGVEDTQYF	TGTGCCAGCAGCACGCGGACAGGGGTGGAAGATACGCAGTATTTT
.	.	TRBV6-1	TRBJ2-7	CATIALDTYEQYF	TGTGCCACCATAGCTCTGGATACCTACGAGCAGTACTTC
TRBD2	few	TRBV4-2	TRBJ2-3	CASSHSGRVDTQYF	TGTGCCAGCAGCCATAGCGGGAGGGTAGATACGCAGTATTTT